The sequence of this T cell receptor (beta chain) was determined in a study of OX40 agonist ivuxolimab in advanced cancers. Some background on the complete study: Ivuxolimab, which targeted the costimulatory receptor OX40 (CD134), was an agonistic, fully human IgG2 monoclonal antibody. Intravenous ivuxolimab was administered to patients every 2 weeks at six dose levels: 0.01, 0.1, 0.3, 1.5, 3 and 10 mg/kg. Of the 50 or so patients in dose escalation, 19 had hepatocellular carcinoma, some 15 had melanoma, 9 had renal cell carcinoma and 9 had head and neck cancer. The dose-escalation cohort was around 83% male with a mean age of roughly 62 years, ranging from roughly 23 to 85. Prior anti-PD-1, anti-PD-L1 or anti-CTLA-4 therapy was permitted, and 30% to 45% of dose-escalation patients had received checkpoint inhibitors. Partial responses occurred in three dose-escalation patients: two with cutaneous melanoma and one with hepatocellular carcinoma. The purpose of peripheral TCRbeta sequencing was to test whether ivuxolimab changed TCR sequence diversity and led to clonal T-cell expansion. The paper reports the monotherapy dose-escalation portion (N = 52 patients) of the phase I ivuxolimab trial.

The germline V gene gives CDR1 as SNHLY and CDR2 as FYNNEI. Taken from cysteine to phenylalanine, the CDR3 has 16 residues. Only the CDR3 region is kept as DNA, spanning 48 bases read in frame from base 1. Deletion took 3 bases off V and 0 bases off J, with a span of 12 bases between the germline ends. Comment on this clone: The antigen it binds to is not known. Nothing much larger sits one base from this clone, and base qualities are not available.

Patients with a history of autoimmune disease or receiving systemic immunosuppression were excluded from the trial. Peripheral blood for TCR sequencing was collected from all dose cohorts at baseline, on cycle 4 day 1, and on cycle 7 day 1. Samples were obtained from an open-label, multicenter, first-in-human phase I dose-escalation trial of ivuxolimab. Adults with locally advanced or metastatic head and neck squamous cell, hepatocellular, melanoma or renal cell carcinoma were enrolled in the trial. Before TCR sequencing, CD4+ and CD8+ T cells were separately sorted from peripheral blood. Paper-wide results and their limitations: In partial responders in the 0.1-3.0 mg/kg groups, normalized peripheral clonal expansion was found to be among the lowest, especially among CD8+ T cells. Low levels of normalized T-cell clonal expansion were also seen in some patients who did not respond. At doses of 0.1 to 3.0 mg/kg, clonal expansion of both CD4+ and CD8+ T cells in blood was seen between baseline and week 6. The antigen specificity of the clonally expanded peripheral T cells was not determined. After ivuxolimab, CD8+ T cells had more expanded clones than CD4+ T cells on average.

For sequencing of the TCRbeta CDR3 region, genomic DNA was extracted from the sorted cells. TCRbeta CDR3 regions were sequenced using the immunoSEQ Assay. Here the immuneACCESS table is served through TCRdb, limited to in-frame sequences with V and J called. Missing clones are a known gap in these copies; in checked studies unresolved V genes cover under half, and the rest lacks a known reason. The sample records over 65,000 clones, roughly 90% of which are singletons. The ten largest clones add up to around 10% of the sample. The receptor was derived from an adult with an advanced solid tumor such as melanoma, head and neck, liver or kidney cancer. The specimen was CD4+ or CD8+ T cells sorted from blood, collected in a trial of the OX40 agonist ivuxolimab. The rearrangement joined TRBV2 to TRBJ2-1; possibly the D gene is TRBD2, per 5 matching bases. The DNA reads as follows: TGTGCCAGCAGTGACACCGGGAAGAGCTCCTACAATGAGCAGTTCTTC. Its amino acids are CASSDTGKSSYNEQFF.